Below, 27 T cell receptor beta chains from the same sample are listed, as sequenced in a study of vaccination effects on CD4 cells after COVID-19. TCRdb's copy holds only in-frame clones and misses some; the assay was immunoSEQ multiplex PCR. Seen here are about 70,000 clones, 80% observed once, and the top ten hold more than 10%. These receptors' targets are unknown. Viral peptide pool expansion of antigen-specific CD4+ T cells preceded sequencing in the ViraFEST assay. Cultured cells yielded isolated CD4+ T cells after more than nine days. Vaccine recipients, nucleocapsid antibody negative, had no prior SARS-CoV-2 infection. The sequencing here drew on CD4+ T cells from PBMCs cultured with SARS-CoV-2 spike peptides, taken before COVID-19 vaccination. Receptor source: a human donor who received a COVID-19 vaccine.

Only one count was recorded for this clone. V gene TRBV18 combines with J gene TRBJ2-1; no clear D. The V gene's germline CDR1 is KGHSH and CDR2 LQKENI. V was shortened by 2 bases and J by 5 bases, with 7 bases between the two germline ends. The CDR3 runs to 13 residues. The chain's CDR3 is CASSPGKNNEQFF. The DNA of the CDR3 is TGTGCCAGCTCACCAGGGAAAAACAATGAGCAGTTCTTC.

The rearrangement links TRBV10-1 to TRBJ2-1, with 12 bases aligning to TRBD1. Looked up from germline, CDR1 is WNHNN and CDR2 is SYGVQD (reference sequence). The junction had 2 bases not matched to a gene; V was cut back by 2 bases and J by 6 bases. This CDR3 has 15 amino acids. CDR3 protein: CASSEGTGGINEQFF. The CDR3 DNA reads TGCGCCAGCAGTGAGGGGACAGGGGGCATCAATGAGCAGTTCTTC.

The chain couples TRBV9 to TRBJ2-5; no firm D call. The CDR3 spans 13 residues. Trimming took off 4 bases at V and 5 bases at J, with 12 bases between the two ends. The germline gives CDR1 SGDLS, CDR2 YYNGEE. This CDR3 is CASSMDGKETQYF. CDR3 in DNA: TGTGCCAGCAGCATGGACGGCAAGGAGACCCAGTACTTC.

The rearrangement links TRBV21-1 to TRBJ2-7; the table calls TRBD1, which could not be checked here. TRBV21-1 is labeled a pseudogene. The CDR3 length is 15 residues. The CDR3: CASSKGTGKCYEQYV. CDR3 bases: TGTGCCAGCAGCAAAGGGACAGGGAAGTGCTACGAGCAGTACGTC.

The rearrangement links TRBV19 to TRBJ2-1, with 14 positions matching TRBD2. The CDR3 has 16 amino acids. The germline V gene encodes CDR1 LNHDA and CDR2 SQIVND (reference sequence). V was clipped by 3 bases and J by 9 bases; unmatched bases: 7. CDR3 sequence reads: CASSMGLAGVSSEQFF. DNA for the CDR3: TGTGCCAGTAGTATGGGACTAGCGGGGGTGTCCAGTGAGCAGTTCTTC.

This clone was counted only a few times. Written as DNA, the CDR3 is TGTGCCACCAGTGAATCGGACAGAAGGCAGCCCCAGCATTTT. Protein: CATSESDRRQPQHF. V is TRBV24-1 and J is TRBJ1-5; D might be TRBD1 (6 bases). The germline gives CDR1 KGHDR, CDR2 SFDVKD. Trimming left V 4 bases short and J 7 bases short, with 13 bases between. The CDR3 is 14 residues long.

The chain employs TRBV4-3 and TRBJ2-5, with D perhaps matching TRBD2 (7 bases). The CDR3 spans 16 residues. Germline CDR1 is LGHNA and CDR2 is YSLEER. The germline V and J ends were trimmed by 0 bases and 6 bases, with 17 bases remaining between them. CDR3 coding DNA: TGCGCCAGCAGCCAAGATAGCCGGGGGGCTCAGAAGACCCAGTACTTC. This codes for CASSQDSRGAQKTQYF.

J is TRBJ2-7 and V is TRBV15, with TRBD1 matching over 8 bases. J was trimmed by 5 bases and V by 0 bases; bases with no gene match: 3. The CDR3 is made up of 14 amino acids. Germline loops: CDR1 LNHNV, CDR2 YYDKDF (reference sequence). The CDR3: CATSRDMDRDEQYV. The CDR3 coding sequence is TGTGCCACCAGCAGAGATATGGACAGGGACGAGCAGTACGTC.

This rearrangement joins TRBV7-2 to TRBJ2-5, with D maybe TRBD2 (6 bases). The CDR3 runs to 16 residues. Per the germline V gene, CDR1 is SGHTA and CDR2 is FQGNSA. The V end lost 0 bases, the J end lost 4 bases, and 15 bases lay between the germline ends. CDR3 sequence: CASSLARGLWGETQYF. CDR3 DNA sequence: TGTGCCAGCAGCTTAGCGCGGGGACTCTGGGGAGAGACCCAGTACTTC.

The chain has TRBV2 and TRBJ2-3, with TRBD2 identical over 14 bases. Germline CDR1 reads SNHLY; CDR2 reads FYNNEI. With 8 bases clipped from V and 7 bases from J, the junction kept 5 bases outside the gene matches. The CDR3 totals 14 residues. DNA for the CDR3: TGTGCCAGCTCGACTAGCGGGGGGGCATATACGCAGTATTTT. It specifies CASSTSGGAYTQYF.

The chain couples TRBV18 to TRBJ1-4; TRBD1 agrees at 8 bases. Germline CDR1 and CDR2: KGHSH and LQKENI. The CDR3 is 14 amino acids. V shed 3 bases, J shed 8 bases, and the junction held 5 bases outside the gene matches. CDR3 sequence (DNA): TGTGCCAGCTCACCGGACAGGGAATCCGAAAAACTGTTTTTT. Translation: CASSPDRESEKLFF.

The J gene is TRBJ2-3, the V gene TRBV3-1 (or the pseudogene TRBV3-2); 7 nucleotides match TRBD2. The J segment lost 3 bases and the V segment lost 4 bases, leaving 10 bases of the junction unmatched. There are 16 residues in the CDR3. CDR1 and CDR2 from the germline V gene are LGHDT and YNNKEL (reference sequence). The CDR3 coding sequence is TGTGCCAGCAGCCCCATTGTGGGGGGGAGTACAGATACGCAGTATTTT. It specifies CASSPIVGGSTDTQYF.

The chain combines TRBV18 with TRBJ2-2; D gene unclear. Germline values: CDR1 KGHSH, CDR2 LQKENI. The V end lost 4 bases, the J end lost 1 base, and 4 bases lay between the germline ends. CDR3 size: 13 residues. The CDR3 nucleotides read TGTGCCAGCTCACTACGGAACACCGGGGAGCTGTTTTTT. It yields the protein CASSLRNTGELFF.

The chain combines TRBV19 with TRBJ2-5; D gene ambiguous. V lost 3 bases and J 4 bases, leaving 15 bases between the germline ends. Germline CDR1 is LNHDA and CDR2 is SQIVND (reference sequence). CDR3 length equals 15 residues. The DNA for the CDR3 is TGTGCCAGTAGTATTGTACAAGGGATTGGAGAGACCCAGTACTTC. This sequence encodes CASSIVQGIGETQYF.

The chain uses TRBV5-4 and TRBJ2-1, with 11 bases identical to TRBD2. CDR3 length equals 16 residues. The V segment lost 0 bases and the J segment 7 bases; nucleotides outside the gene matches: 6. The germline V gene encodes CDR1 SGHNT and CDR2 YYREEE (reference sequence). The CDR3 DNA follows: TGTGCCAGCAGCTTGGTCGGTAGCGGGGGGGGGAATGAGCAGTTCTTC. Its translation is CASSLVGSGGGNEQFF. The variable domain in full, with the rest retrieved from reference TRBV5-4 and TRBJ2-1, is ETGVTQSPTHLIKTRGQQVTLRCSSQSGHNTVSWYQQALGQGPQFIFQYYREEENGRGNFPPRFSGLQFPNYSSELNVNALELDDSALYLCASSLVGSGGGNEQFFGPGTRLTVL.

This clone was found once. Other DNA sequences in this sample translate to the same CDR3. V is TRBV3-1 (or the pseudogene TRBV3-2) and J is TRBJ1-5; 10 bases match TRBD1. The germline V gene has CDR1 LGHDT and CDR2 YNNKEL (reference sequence). The CDR3 is made up of 14 amino acids. V shed 1 base, J shed 6 bases, and the junction held 0 bases outside the gene matches. This chain's CDR3 is CASSQGTGGQPQHF. CDR3 coding DNA: TGTGCCAGCAGCCAAGGGACAGGGGGTCAGCCCCAGCATTTT.

This rearrangement joins TRBV19 to TRBJ2-1; TRBD1 matches 9 bases. Germline loops: CDR1 LNHDA, CDR2 SQIVND (reference sequence). The ends lost 7 bases at V and 7 bases at J; junction bases unmatched: 11. This CDR3 comprises 15 residues. CDR3: CASTEGTGRSNEQFF. The DNA of the CDR3 is TGTGCCAGTACGGAGGGGACAGGGAGGTCAAATGAGCAGTTCTTC.

The rearrangement joins TRBV7-2 to TRBJ1-1; 7 bases map to TRBD1. Trimming cost V 5 bases and J 5 bases; bases outside gene matches: 11. The V gene's germline CDR1 is SGHTA and CDR2 FQGNSA. The CDR3 is made up of 15 amino acids. The CDR3 loop is CASSTRQGLLTEAFF. For the CDR3, the DNA is TGTGCCAGCAGCACAAGACAGGGTTTACTTACTGAAGCTTTCTTT.

The chain employs TRBV28 and TRBJ1-4, with 10 bases matching TRBD1. This CDR3 has 15 residues. CDR1 MDHEN and CDR2 SYDVKM come from the germline V gene. J lost 6 bases, V lost 2 bases, and 3 bases had no gene match. The CDR3 DNA follows: TGTGCCAGCAGTTTACCCGGGACAGGGGATGAAAAACTGTTTTTT. Its protein is CASSLPGTGDEKLFF.

The chain employs TRBV6-5 and TRBJ1-2; 9 bases are shared with TRBD1. Trimming took 4 bases from V and 7 from J; bases not matched to a gene: 10. The CDR3 covers 15 residues. The germline gives CDR1 MNHEY, CDR2 SVGAGI. The CDR3 bases are TGTGCCAGCAGTTCTCATAGACAGGGGGGTCGTGGCTACACCTTC. Its protein is CASSSHRQGGRGYTF.

The chain links TRBV24-1 to TRBJ2-2; TRBD2 matches 9 bases. Trimming took 3 bases from V and 5 from J; bases not matched to a gene: 9. This CDR3 comprises 17 residues. Germline V lookup: CDR1 KGHDR, CDR2 SFDVKD. CDR3 in amino acids: CATSDPSGVLGTGELFF. In DNA, the CDR3 is TGTGCCACCAGTGATCCTAGCGGGGTCCTAGGGACCGGGGAGCTGTTTTTT.

In this sample, this clone turned up a few times. V usage is TRBV6-6 and J usage is TRBJ1-6; TRBD1 matches at 9 bases. The V and J ends lost 7 bases and 7 bases, in that order; junction bases with no gene match: 5. The CDR3 contains 14 residues. Germline lookup yields CDR1 MNHNY and CDR2 SVGAGI (reference sequence). CDR3 loop: CASTGGQGNSPLHF. CDR3 nucleotides: TGTGCCAGCACCGGGGGACAGGGAAATTCACCCCTCCACTTT.

This clone was seen just once. V gene TRBV3-1 (or the pseudogene TRBV3-2) combines with J gene TRBJ2-5, with 8 bases fitting TRBD2. There are 16 residues in the CDR3. In germline, CDR1 is LGHDT, CDR2 YNNKEL (reference sequence). The V gene end was trimmed by 1 base and the J gene end by 1 base; junction bases not matched to a gene: 5. CDR3 in amino acids: CASSQAAGGLQETQYF. In nucleotides, the CDR3 is TGTGCCAGCAGCCAAGCGGCGGGGGGACTCCAAGAGACCCAGTACTTC.

Only one count was recorded for this clone. The rearrangement joins TRBV3-1 (or the pseudogene TRBV3-2) to TRBJ2-1; 13 bases map to TRBD2. From germline, CDR1 is LGHDT and CDR2 YNNKEL (reference sequence). The CDR3 contains 16 residues. V was clipped by 3 bases and J by 6 bases; unmatched bases: 5. The CDR3: CASSQPTSGGANEQFF. The CDR3 coding sequence is TGTGCCAGCAGCCAGCCTACTAGCGGGGGGGCCAATGAGCAGTTCTTC.

The sample holds one count of this clone. The J gene is TRBJ2-3, the V gene TRBV3-1 (or the pseudogene TRBV3-2); 8 nucleotides agree with TRBD2. Germline V gene data show CDR1 as LGHDT and CDR2 as YNNKEL (reference sequence). The CDR3 spans 16 residues. The V segment lost 0 bases and the J segment 3 bases; nucleotides outside the gene matches: 5. CDR3 sequence reads: CASSQDAASGTDTQYF. The CDR3 coding sequence is TGTGCCAGCAGCCAAGATGCGGCTAGCGGGACAGATACGCAGTATTTT.

This clone was observed once. The rearrangement links TRBV6-5 to TRBJ1-4; D remains ambiguous. The CDR3 is made up of 13 amino acids. Germline V gene sequence: CDR1 MNHEY, CDR2 SVGAGI. The germline V and J ends were trimmed by 6 bases and 8 bases, with 13 bases remaining between them. CDR3 sequence reads: CASRRALGEKLFF. The DNA of the CDR3 is TGTGCCAGCAGGAGGGCTTTGGGGGAAAAACTGTTTTTT.

The chain combines TRBV19 with TRBJ2-3; possible D gene TRBD2, 7 bases. CDR3 length: 16 residues. Trimming shortened V by 1 base and J by 7 bases, and 18 bases separated the two germline ends. CDR1 LNHDA and CDR2 SQIVND come from the germline V gene (reference sequence). The CDR3 nucleotides are TGTGCCAGTAGTATAGTGGGGAGGGCGCAGGGGCATACGCAGTATTTT. It yields the protein CASSIVGRAQGHTQYF.